Listed below are T cell receptor beta chains from one sample, sequenced in a study of T cell changes during pregnancy in multiple sclerosis. Sequencing was performed with immunoSEQ multiplex PCR; in TCRdb, only in-frame clones are kept and a portion is missing. The sample shows roughly 79,000 clones, just under 95% of them seen only once. Here the sequenced sample was peripheral blood, taken in the second trimester of pregnancy. All receptors come from a female donor in good health, enrolled as a control in a pregnancy study. CDR3s include the opening cysteine and the closing phenylalanine or tryptophan. Fields, in order: D gene, clone size, V gene, J gene, CDR3 DNA, CDR3 protein. A D gene is named only where the DNA matches it firmly. Expanded clones are given a class, and other clones once, few, many or no size at all.

D gene: -
clone size: -
V gene: TRBV11-3
J gene: TRBJ2-7
CDR3 DNA: TGTGCCAGCAGCACCATACAGGGTAAGGACTCCTACGAGCAGTACTTC
CDR3 protein: CASSTIQGKDSYEQYF

D gene: -
clone size: -
V gene: TRBV7-9
J gene: TRBJ1-1
CDR3 DNA: TGTGCCAGCAGCTTAGCCCGGACAGCACCGAACACTGAAGCTTTCTTT
CDR3 protein: CASSLARTAPNTEAFF

D gene: TRBD1
clone size: -
V gene: TRBV7-6
J gene: TRBJ2-1
CDR3 DNA: TGTGCCAGCAGCTTAGCCACTGGGGCGGGACAGGGCCCCCCCAATGAGCAGTTCTTC
CDR3 protein: CASSLATGAGQGPPNEQFF

D gene: -
clone size: once
V gene: TRBV25-1
J gene: TRBJ2-1
CDR3 DNA: TGTGCCAGCAGTGAATCCAGGGATGGATACAATGAGCAGTTCTTC
CDR3 protein: CASSESRDGYNEQFF

D gene: -
clone size: -
V gene: TRBV7-8
J gene: TRBJ2-7
CDR3 DNA: TGTGCCAGCAGCTTCGACTCCCGATACGAGCAGTACTTC
CDR3 protein: CASSFDSRYEQYF

D gene: TRBD2
clone size: -
V gene: TRBV30
J gene: TRBJ2-5
CDR3 DNA: TGTGCCTGGAGTGTCCGGGGGGGGCAAGAGACCCAGTACTTC
CDR3 protein: CAWSVRGGQETQYF

D gene: -
clone size: -
V gene: TRBV30
J gene: TRBJ1-5
CDR3 DNA: TGTGCCTGGAGTGAGGAGGGCGACCAGCCCCAGCATTTT
CDR3 protein: CAWSEEGDQPQHF

D gene: -
clone size: -
V gene: TRBV6-5
J gene: TRBJ2-5
CDR3 DNA: TGTGCCAGCAGTCACAGGTCCCCTTTGGAGACCCAGTACTTC
CDR3 protein: CASSHRSPLETQYF

D gene: -
clone size: -
V gene: TRBV6-1
J gene: TRBJ2-2
CDR3 DNA: TGTGCCAGCACCCTATTGGGGGGACCAGCCGGGGAGCTGTTTTTT
CDR3 protein: CASTLLGGPAGELFF

D gene: TRBD1
clone size: -
V gene: TRBV19
J gene: TRBJ1-1
CDR3 DNA: TGTGCCAGTTTGTCTGCCGGACAGGGGGGTCTCGGAGCTTTCTTT
CDR3 protein: CASLSAGQGGLGAFF

D gene: TRBD2
clone size: -
V gene: TRBV5-4
J gene: TRBJ2-3
CDR3 DNA: TGTGCCAGCAGTTTGCCGGGACTAGCCACAGATACGCAGTATTTT
CDR3 protein: CASSLPGLATDTQYF

D gene: TRBD1
clone size: -
V gene: TRBV9
J gene: TRBJ2-7
CDR3 DNA: TGTGCCAGCAGCGTTCACCGGGACAGTATCCATCACGAGCAGTACTTC
CDR3 protein: CASSVHRDSIHHEQYF

D gene: TRBD2
clone size: -
V gene: TRBV5-6
J gene: TRBJ2-1
CDR3 DNA: TGTGCCAGCAGCCCGGGCGGAGCGGGGGGGCGGAATGAGCAGTTCTTC
CDR3 protein: CASSPGGAGGRNEQFF

D gene: -
clone size: -
V gene: TRBV30
J gene: TRBJ2-7
CDR3 DNA: TGTGCCTGGAGTCTTACAGGGTCCCACGAGCAGTACTTC
CDR3 protein: CAWSLTGSHEQYF

D gene: -
clone size: once
V gene: TRBV5-4
J gene: TRBJ2-3
CDR3 DNA: TGTGCCAGCAGCTTGGAAGGGGGTAGCACAGATACGCAGTATTTT
CDR3 protein: CASSLEGGSTDTQYF

D gene: TRBD1
clone size: few
V gene: TRBV30
J gene: TRBJ1-2
CDR3 DNA: TGTGCCCGCGACAGGGACGGCGGCTACACCTTC
CDR3 protein: CARDRDGGYTF

D gene: -
clone size: -
V gene: TRBV5-6
J gene: TRBJ2-7
CDR3 DNA: TGTGCCAGCAGCTTGGAAGTGACTGGGGCTCGCTCCTACGAGCAGTACTTC
CDR3 protein: CASSLEVTGARSYEQYF

D gene: TRBD1
clone size: -
V gene: TRBV7-2
J gene: TRBJ2-5
CDR3 DNA: TGTGCCAGCAGCCGGGAGCCGGGACAGGGGTGGGAGACCCAGTACTTC
CDR3 protein: CASSREPGQGWETQYF

D gene: -
clone size: -
V gene: TRBV2
J gene: TRBJ1-1
CDR3 DNA: TGTGCCAGGACACTACAGGATGGAATTAACACTGAAGCTTTCTTT
CDR3 protein: CARTLQDGINTEAFF

D gene: -
clone size: -
V gene: TRBV2
J gene: TRBJ2-3
CDR3 DNA: TGTGCCAGCGGGGTAGGGGCGCGCACAGATACGCAGTATTTT
CDR3 protein: CASGVGARTDTQYF

D gene: -
clone size: -
V gene: TRBV4-3
J gene: TRBJ1-1
CDR3 DNA: TGCGCCAGCAGCCAAGGAGAGGGCACTGAAGCTTTCTTT
CDR3 protein: CASSQGEGTEAFF

D gene: -
clone size: -
V gene: TRBV10-3
J gene: TRBJ2-1
CDR3 DNA: TGTGCCATCAGTCGGGACACCTACAATGAGCAGTTCTTC
CDR3 protein: CAISRDTYNEQFF

D gene: -
clone size: -
V gene: TRBV19
J gene: TRBJ1-2
CDR3 DNA: TGTGCCAGTAGTATAGGGACAGACTATGGCTACACCTTC
CDR3 protein: CASSIGTDYGYTF

D gene: -
clone size: -
V gene: TRBV5-1
J gene: TRBJ1-1
CDR3 DNA: TGCGCCAGCAGCTTGGCGGGTAGGTCAGAAGCTTTCTTT
CDR3 protein: CASSLAGRSEAFF

D gene: -
clone size: -
V gene: TRBV7-6
J gene: TRBJ1-6
CDR3 DNA: TGTGCCAGCAGCTTAGAACGGACGGAGGCTAATTCACCCCTCCACTTT
CDR3 protein: CASSLERTEANSPLHF

D gene: -
clone size: -
V gene: TRBV25-1
J gene: TRBJ1-2
CDR3 DNA: TGTGCCAGCCGGGGGACTGCAAGAGATGGCTACACCTTC
CDR3 protein: CASRGTARDGYTF

D gene: -
clone size: -
V gene: TRBV29-1
J gene: TRBJ1-5
CDR3 DNA: TGCAGCGTTGGCGGGGATGGCAATCAGCCCCAGCATTTT
CDR3 protein: CSVGGDGNQPQHF

D gene: TRBD1
clone size: -
V gene: TRBV9
J gene: TRBJ1-2
CDR3 DNA: TGTGCCAGCAGCCCGTGGACAGGGGGCCAGTATGGCTACACCTTC
CDR3 protein: CASSPWTGGQYGYTF

D gene: TRBD1
clone size: -
V gene: TRBV2
J gene: TRBJ1-2
CDR3 DNA: TGTGCCAGCAAAGAAAGTACAGGGGGCCATGGCTACACCTTC
CDR3 protein: CASKESTGGHGYTF

D gene: TRBD1
clone size: few
V gene: TRBV18
J gene: TRBJ1-3
CDR3 DNA: TGTGCCAGCTCACCAGGGACAGTTGGAAACACCATATATTTT
CDR3 protein: CASSPGTVGNTIYF

D gene: -
clone size: -
V gene: TRBV19
J gene: TRBJ1-4
CDR3 DNA: TGTGCCAGTAGTAAGACAGTAACTAATGAAAAACTGTTTTTT
CDR3 protein: CASSKTVTNEKLFF

D gene: -
clone size: -
V gene: TRBV5-1
J gene: TRBJ1-5
CDR3 DNA: TGCGCCAGCAGCTTGGAACCAGGTAATCAGCCCCAGCATTTT
CDR3 protein: CASSLEPGNQPQHF

D gene: -
clone size: -
V gene: TRBV7-9
J gene: TRBJ2-7
CDR3 DNA: TGTGCCAGCAGCTCCCTCCGGGACTTCTACGAGCAGTACTTC
CDR3 protein: CASSSLRDFYEQYF

D gene: TRBD2
clone size: -
V gene: TRBV4-3
J gene: TRBJ2-2
CDR3 DNA: TGCGCCAGCAGCCAAATAGCGGGACTAGCGGGTATTGGGGAGCTGTTTTTT
CDR3 protein: CASSQIAGLAGIGELFF

D gene: TRBD1
clone size: -
V gene: TRBV7-2
J gene: TRBJ1-3
CDR3 DNA: TGTGCCAGCAGCACACCCGGGACAGGGCAACCATCCTCTGGAAACACCATATATTTT
CDR3 protein: CASSTPGTGQPSSGNTIYF

D gene: TRBD1
clone size: -
V gene: TRBV7-2
J gene: TRBJ1-1
CDR3 DNA: TGTGCCAGCAGCTTGGCTCTACCGGGACAGCTGAACACTGAAGCTTTCTTT
CDR3 protein: CASSLALPGQLNTEAFF

D gene: TRBD1
clone size: -
V gene: TRBV29-1
J gene: TRBJ2-7
CDR3 DNA: TGCAGCGCTTCTGGGGGGGACAGGGGGCGCGAGCAGTACTTC
CDR3 protein: CSASGGDRGREQYF

D gene: TRBD2
clone size: -
V gene: TRBV7-3
J gene: TRBJ2-3
CDR3 DNA: TGTGCCAGCAGCTTTACTAGCGGGGGCACAGATACGCAGTATTTT
CDR3 protein: CASSFTSGGTDTQYF

D gene: TRBD1
clone size: -
V gene: TRBV7-2
J gene: TRBJ2-7
CDR3 DNA: TGTGCCAGCAGCCGGGACAGGAGATCGTACGAGCAGTACTTC
CDR3 protein: CASSRDRRSYEQYF

D gene: -
clone size: -
V gene: TRBV6-5
J gene: TRBJ1-2
CDR3 DNA: TGTGCCAGCAGTTACCACCGGGTCTCGAACTATGGCTACACCTTC
CDR3 protein: CASSYHRVSNYGYTF

D gene: TRBD2
clone size: -
V gene: TRBV25-1
J gene: TRBJ2-5
CDR3 DNA: TGTGCCAGCCAACCCTCGGGGGTAGCGGGGCACCAAGAGACCCAGTACTTC
CDR3 protein: CASQPSGVAGHQETQYF

D gene: TRBD1
clone size: once
V gene: TRBV5-4
J gene: TRBJ2-1
CDR3 DNA: TGTGCCAGCAGTTCCAGGGGGCTTACCTACAATGAGCAGTTCTTC
CDR3 protein: CASSSRGLTYNEQFF